Here is one T cell receptor (beta chain) with its context. Method: immunoSEQ multiplex PCR; TCRdb's copy keeps in-frame clones and lacks some. The sample lists about 160,000 clones, over 75% occurring once. This sample was included in a study of blood T cell repertoires in COVID-19. Overall study context: Specimens from acute and convalescent COVID-19 originated in the United States, Italy and Spain.

V trimming: 0 bases; J trimming: 8 bases; junction bases outside the gene matches: 7. Germline V gene data show CDR1 as SGHRS and CDR2 as YFSETQ. This CDR3 is 15 amino acids long. The chain recombines TRBV5-1 with TRBJ2-3, with 9 bases aligning to TRBD2. The TCR was taken from a woman in her thirties or forties with acute COVID-19. The sequencing sample was made of PBMCs or T cells enriched from blood (not recorded which). The CDR3 loop is CASSLGLAGGGTQYF. CDR3 bases: TGCGCCAGCAGCTTGGGGCTGGCGGGAGGGGGTACGCAGTATTTT.